The entry below describes one T cell receptor (beta chain). This entry comes from a study of shared T cell receptors in the human thymus. The V gene's germline CDR1 is MGHDK and CDR2 SYGVNS. The ends lost 2 bases at V and 5 bases at J; junction bases unmatched: 9. The length of the CDR3 is 16 residues. The repertoire was sequenced with immunoSEQ multiplex PCR; TCRdb's copy has only in-frame clones and lacks some. Seen here are around 340,000 clones, 85% to 95% observed once, and the top ten hold 0.02%. The receptor's source is a human donor. The rearrangement links TRBV25-1 to TRBJ2-7, with 10 bases aligning to TRBD2. Sequencing used thymocytes. CDR3 in DNA: TGTGCCAGCAGTGAACTATCTAGCGGGAGAGATCACGAGCAGTACTTC. It yields the protein CASSELSSGRDHEQYF.